The following is a T cell receptor beta chain sequence with its context. The target antigen is unknown. Profiles of TCR beta VDJ and CDR3 were generated from a genomic DNA template. TCRdb reanalysed the reads using MiXCR and keeps one entry per CDR3 protein. The sample has around 120,000 distinct CDR3 sequences; about 40% are singletons. The authors sequenced patients whose flow cytometry had shown CD8+CD57+ cell expansion. Trimming took 4 bases from V and 2 from J, leaving 7 bases between them. This CDR3 region has 13 residues. The germline V gene has CDR1 SGHNT and CDR2 YYREEE (reference sequence). This specimen belongs to a study of CD8+CD57+ T cells in acquired aplastic anemia. Study-level results: CD8+ Simpson's diversity showed no significant patient-control difference. Overlap between patients and controls comprised 25 to 35 CD8+ CDR3 sequences.

Sequenced sample: sorted CD4+, CD8+, or CD8+CD57+ T cells (not recorded which) from PBMCs. The V gene is TRBV5-4, the J gene TRBJ1-5, with D perhaps matching TRBD1 (5 bases). This receptor was taken from a human donor with aplastic anemia. For the CDR3, the DNA is TGTGCCAGCAGCATGACAGGCAATCAGCCCCAGCATTTT. Its translation is CASSMTGNQPQHF. Full variable domain (missing parts from reference TRBV5-4 and TRBJ1-5): ETGVTQSPTHLIKTRGQQVTLRCSSQSGHNTVSWYQQALGQGPQFIFQYYREEENGRGNFPPRFSGLQFPNYSSELNVNALELDDSALYLCASSMTGNQPQHFGDGTRLSIL.